This T cell receptor (beta chain) was recorded in a study of blood T cell repertoires in COVID-19. In the authors' workflow: Reference gene primer amplification in the assay estimated nucleated cell counts. Method: immunoSEQ multiplex PCR; TCRdb's copy keeps in-frame clones and lacks some. V, J and clone size reflect that table, while D and trimming were determined from the DNA. This sample has around 340,000 clones, with around 80% found just once. CDR1 and CDR2 from the germline V gene are LNHDA and SQIVND (reference sequence). The CDR3 has 13 amino acids. V was clipped by 7 bases and J by 5 bases, with 14 bases between them.

Sequencing was done on a sample of peripheral blood. The sequence was obtained from a man aged 25 to 40 with active or convalescent COVID-19. The chain recombines TRBV19 with TRBJ1-1, with D unresolved. The DNA for the CDR3 is TGTGCCAGTACTCTCCTCGGGAGTACTGAAGCTTTCTTT. Protein product: CASTLLGSTEAFF.